This T cell receptor (beta chain) was obtained from a study of cytomegalovirus exposure and HLA in healthy donors. Whole-study context: The same platform used for the approximately 700 first-cohort repertoires was also used for the 120 validation repertoires, as a later analysis reported. Study-level findings and limits: Researchers catalogued around 150 TCR beta chains as cytomegalovirus-associated. That first-cohort TCR clusters tended to co-occur in the 95 to 150 validation repertoires was found in a later analysis. According to reports, the classifier identified cytomegalovirus status with high specificity and sensitivity.

The assay was immunoSEQ multiplex PCR, and TCRdb's table has in-frame clones only and misses some. The table records about 250,000 clones, less than 90% of them present only once. Trimming took 1 base from V and 3 from J; bases not matched to a gene: 7. The germline V gene encodes CDR1 LNHNV and CDR2 YYDKDF (reference sequence). The CDR3 is 17 amino acids. Comment on this clone: The antigen remains unidentified.

The chain couples TRBV15 to TRBJ2-1, with 9 bases identical to TRBD2. This sequence originates from a man between 18 and 35 years old in good health and CMV-seropositive. Sequenced: PBMCs. The CDR3 DNA sequence: TGTGCCACCAGCAGAGGGGGGCTAGCGGGATTCTACAATGAGCAGTTCTTC. Its protein product is CATSRGGLAGFYNEQFF.